This section outlines one T cell receptor beta chain sequence together with its context. In the source study's methods: The authors estimated nucleated cell counts from reference gene primer amplification. The assay was immunoSEQ multiplex PCR, and TCRdb's table has in-frame clones only and misses some. D and trimming were read from the DNA, whereas the V and J calls and clone size are those reported in that table. The sample gives under 120,000 clones, more than 60% of which show up once; 20% to 25% is in the top ten. This sample is drawn from a study of blood T cell repertoires in COVID-19. Study summary: Acute and convalescent COVID-19 samples came from the United States, Italy and Spain. PBMCs, B-cell-depleted T cells, or T cells were the source of the cDNA or gDNA that made up the material.

Sequences were obtained from peripheral blood. This sequence was found in a man aged 70-80 years with active or convalescent COVID-19.

Here the CDR3 DNA reads TGCAGCGTACAGGGAACAGATACGCAGTATTTT. It codes for CSVQGTDTQYF. The chain uses TRBV29-1 and TRBJ2-3, with D possibly TRBD1 on 6 matching bases. The ends were cut back, 6 bases at V and 3 bases at J, with 7 bases in the middle. The CDR3 consists of 11 residues. CDR1 is SQVTM, CDR2 ANQGSEA, per germline.